The 28 T cell receptor beta chains below come from one sample, sequenced in a study of shared clonotypes between healthy human individuals. The method was immunoSEQ multiplex PCR; TCRdb's version includes in-frame clones alone and lacks a portion of them. The data contain about 2 million clones, approximately 94% of them singletons. CD8 cells regarded as naive lacked CD45RO, were positively chosen for CCR7, and omitted terminally differentiated effector memory CD45RA+ cells. The specimen was naive CD8+ T cells sorted from blood. These receptors originate from a man younger than 35 in good health.

The count of this clone is one. V is TRBV18 and J is TRBJ2-7; D ambiguous. This CDR3 is built from 16 residues. V lost 5 bases, J lost 0 bases, and 17 bases lay in between. Germline V lookup: CDR1 KGHSH, CDR2 LQKENI. In DNA, the CDR3 is TGTGCCAGCTCAGGAAGCGCCGAGTCCCACTCCTACGAGCAGTACTTC. Protein sequence: CASSGSAESHSYEQYF.

This clone appeared a single time. The chain recombines TRBV4-1 with TRBJ1-2; no reliable D call. The CDR3 contains 15 residues. Germline CDR1 MGHRA, CDR2 YSYEKL. Trimming took 1 base from V and 5 from J, leaving 14 bases between them. The CDR3 protein is CASSQGEISGYGYTF. In nucleotides, the CDR3 is TGCGCCAGCAGCCAAGGGGAGATCAGCGGGTATGGCTACACCTTC.

This clone has more than one count but fewer than ten. Other DNA sequences in this sample translate to the same CDR3. This chain connects TRBV6-5 to TRBJ2-3; 8 bases align to TRBD2. The CDR3 has 15 amino acids. The germline CDR1 and CDR2 sequences are MNHEY and SVGAGI. Unmatched junction bases numbered 1, after V lost 1 base and J lost 1 base. CDR3 sequence: CASSYLRGGTDTQYF. Written as DNA, the CDR3 is TGTGCCAGCAGTTACTTGCGGGGGGGCACAGATACGCAGTATTTT.

The genes are TRBV10-1 and TRBJ2-5, with D perhaps given as TRBD1 or TRBD2 (5 bases each). The CDR3 extends over 15 amino acids. With 2 bases removed from V and 5 bases from J, the gap between germline ends came to 15 bases. Germline V CDR1 and CDR2: WNHNN, SYGVQD (reference sequence). The CDR3 is CASSEVGVDRETQYF. DNA of the CDR3: TGCGCCAGCAGTGAGGTGGGGGTTGATAGGGAGACCCAGTACTTC.

The V gene is TRBV5-4, the J gene TRBJ2-7; the match to TRBD1 covers 12 bases. Germline assignment: CDR1 SGHNT and CDR2 YYREEE (reference sequence). CDR3 length: 16 residues. The V gene end was trimmed by 3 bases and the J gene end by 5 bases; junction bases not matched to a gene: 9. CDR3 sequence: CASSSRDRGLRDEQYF. The CDR3 nucleotides are TGTGCCAGCAGCTCCCGGGACAGGGGGCTCCGGGACGAGCAGTACTTC.

This chain uses TRBV4-3 with TRBJ2-1; no firm D call. The CDR3 runs to 15 residues. Germline V lookup: CDR1 LGHNA, CDR2 YSLEER. With 6 bases removed from V and 2 bases from J, the gap between germline ends came to 14 bases. CDR3: CASRLGMGTYNEQFF. The CDR3 DNA reads TGCGCCAGCAGGCTGGGGATGGGGACCTACAATGAGCAGTTCTTC.

The chain joins TRBV2 to TRBJ2-7; D is unclear. V lost 5 bases and J lost 0, with 17 bases in between. Germline CDR1 reads SNHLY; CDR2 reads FYNNEI. This CDR3 spans 16 amino acids. CDR3 region: CASSLSRDMRSYEQYF. The CDR3 DNA follows: TGTGCCAGCAGTTTAAGCCGAGACATGCGCTCCTACGAGCAGTACTTC. Using reference TRBV2 and TRBJ2-7 for the parts outside the CDR3, the full variable domain is EPEVTQTPSHQVTQMGQEVILRCVPISNHLYFYWYRQILGQKVEFLVSFYNNEISEKSEIFDDQFSVERPDGSNFTLKIRSTKLEDSAMYFCASSLSRDMRSYEQYFGPGTRLTVT.

J is TRBJ1-2 and V is TRBV11-2; 10 bases line up with TRBD1. V was pared by 7 bases and J by 3 bases, with 2 bases of the junction left unmatched. CDR3 length: 13 residues. Per the germline V gene, CDR1 is SGHAT and CDR2 is FQNNGV. The DNA of the CDR3 is TGTGCCAGCACCGGGACAGGGGACTATGGCTACACCTTC. Its protein is CASTGTGDYGYTF.

The CDR3 protein is CAWSGGSHSGYTF. The CDR3 nucleotides read TGTGCCTGGAGTGGGGGGAGCCACTCTGGCTACACCTTC. The chain carries TRBV30 and TRBJ1-2, with D perhaps matching TRBD1 (5 bases). The ends were cut back, 1 base at V and 7 bases at J, with 13 bases in the middle. CDR1 is GTSNPN, CDR2 SVGIG, per germline (reference sequence). The CDR3 loop spans 13 amino acids.

The chain recombines TRBV2 with TRBJ1-3; 11 nucleotides align to TRBD1. This CDR3 spans 17 amino acids. With V trimmed by 1 base and J by 3 bases, 5 bases remained unmatched. Germline loops: CDR1 SNHLY, CDR2 FYNNEI. The CDR3 is CASSEVPGTGGGNTIYF. The CDR3, as DNA: TGTGCCAGCAGTGAAGTTCCCGGGACAGGGGGTGGAAACACCATATATTTT.

The gene calls are TRBV7-9 and TRBJ2-7, with D perhaps assigned TRBD1 or TRBD2 (5 bases each). Germline CDR1 is SEHNR and CDR2 is FQNEAQ (reference sequence). The CDR3 contains 13 residues. V lost 7 bases, J lost 4 bases, and 14 bases lay in between. This chain's CDR3 is CASMGDSYYEQYF. The CDR3 region has the DNA TGTGCCAGCATGGGAGACAGCTATTACGAGCAGTACTTC.

Details on this clone: Other nucleotide sequences from this sample produce the same CDR3. The genes are TRBV27 and TRBJ2-7; D gene uncertain. Germline V gives CDR1 MNHEY, CDR2 SMNVEV (reference sequence). CDR3 length: 13 amino acids. The V gene lost 3 bases and the J gene lost 0 bases, with 6 bases spanning the gap. CDR3 region: CASSLTVSYEQYF. The CDR3 nucleotides read TGTGCCAGCAGTTTGACGGTCTCCTACGAGCAGTACTTC.

The chain couples TRBV27 to TRBJ2-3; TRBD2 matches at 9 bases. The germline V gene has CDR1 MNHEY and CDR2 SMNVEV (reference sequence). J lost 1 base, V lost 5 bases, and 13 bases had no gene match. The CDR3 extends over 18 amino acids. CDR3 protein: CASSTWPSAGGRTDTQYF. In nucleotides, the CDR3 is TGTGCCAGCAGTACCTGGCCCTCAGCGGGGGGACGCACAGATACGCAGTATTTT.

The gene calls are TRBV5-6 and TRBJ2-2, with 14 nucleotides matching TRBD2. There are 15 residues in the CDR3. V was clipped by 7 bases and J by 3 bases; unmatched bases: 2. Germline lookup yields CDR1 SGHDT and CDR2 YYEEEE. CDR3 coding DNA: TGTGCCAGCCTGGGACTAGCGGGGGACACCGGGGAGCTGTTTTTT. This sequence encodes CASLGLAGDTGELFF.

Comment on this clone: The sample carries other DNA sequences with the same CDR3. The chain couples TRBV6-5 to TRBJ2-1; D may be TRBD1 or TRBD2 (6 bases each). Trimming shortened V by 0 bases and J by 6 bases, and 9 bases separated the two germline ends. The CDR3 is 14 amino acids. CDR1 is MNHEY, CDR2 SVGAGI, per germline. The CDR3 here is CASSYSEGGNEQFF. The CDR3 coding sequence is TGTGCCAGCAGTTACTCGGAGGGGGGCAATGAGCAGTTCTTC.

The genes are TRBV5-4 and TRBJ2-3, with no clear D. The length of the CDR3 is 13 residues. Trimming cost V 2 bases and J 2 bases, with 6 bases left between them. The germline CDR1 and CDR2 sequences are SGHNT and YYREEE (reference sequence). CDR3 sequence (DNA): TGTGCCAGCAGCTTTGTACACACAGATACGCAGTATTTT. Translation: CASSFVHTDTQYF.

The rearrangement joins TRBV6-1 to TRBJ1-4; D is perhaps TRBD1 (6 bases). The germline gives CDR1 MNHNS, CDR2 SASEGT. V was pared by 2 bases and J by 6 bases, with 16 bases between. CDR3 length equals 16 residues. Here the CDR3 DNA reads TGTGCCAGCAGTGAATATGGGGGGCTTTTGGATGAAAAACTGTTTTTT. As protein: CASSEYGGLLDEKLFF.

Turning to this clone: A much larger clone lies one base from this, so it may be a read error. Other DNA sequences in the sample encode the same CDR3. The CDR3 DNA reads as TGTGCCAGCAGCACCTCCTACGAGCAGTACTTC. Translating gives CASSTSYEQYF. The V gene is TRBV11-2, the J gene TRBJ2-7; D is ambiguous. Trimming removed 5 bases from V and 0 bases from J, with 2 bases in between. The CDR3 contains 11 residues. Germline values: CDR1 SGHAT, CDR2 FQNNGV.

The CDR3 region has the DNA TGTGCCATCGGGGGACAGGGAAGGTCTAACTATGGCTACACCTTC. Its protein product is CAIGGQGRSNYGYTF. The chain uses TRBV10-3 and TRBJ1-2; 9 bases match TRBD1. CDR1 is ENHRY and CDR2 is SYGVKD in the germline V gene. The CDR3 has 15 residues. V was pared by 8 bases and J by 0 bases, with 7 bases of the junction left unmatched.

The V call is TRBV27, the J call TRBJ1-3, with D possibly being TRBD1 (5 bases). V lost 2 bases and J 7 bases, leaving 21 bases between the germline ends. Germline CDR1 reads MNHEY; CDR2 reads SMNVEV (reference sequence). The CDR3 extends over 17 amino acids. This CDR3 is CASSLADPRGGRNTIYF. CDR3 nucleotides: TGTGCCAGCAGTTTAGCGGATCCAAGGGGAGGCAGGAACACCATATATTTT.

This clone was seen just once. V gene TRBV11-2 combines with J gene TRBJ2-4; 10 positions agree with TRBD1. The CDR3 is 15 amino acids. In germline, CDR1 is SGHAT, CDR2 FQNNGV. The junction had 2 bases not matched to a gene; V was cut back by 0 bases and J by 6 bases. The CDR3 DNA follows: TGTGCCAGCAGCTTAGAGTGGGACAGGGGAAACATTCAGTACTTC. Its translation: CASSLEWDRGNIQYF.

As concerns this clone: The same CDR3 can be traced to other DNA sequences in this sample. The chain uses TRBV6-5 and TRBJ1-1; D is perhaps TRBD1 (5 bases). Trimming pared 0 bases from V and 2 bases from J, leaving 7 bases between. This CDR3 contains 14 residues. Germline CDR1 and CDR2: MNHEY and SVGAGI. CDR3 loop: CASSYSGENTEAFF. The CDR3 nucleotides are TGTGCCAGCAGTTACTCGGGGGAAAACACTGAAGCTTTCTTT.

This sequence joins TRBV9 and TRBJ2-7; D unclear. The CDR3 has 15 residues. Germline CDR1 and CDR2: SGDLS and YYNGEE. The V gene lost 0 bases and the J gene lost 0 bases, with 10 bases spanning the gap. The CDR3 DNA follows: TGTGCCAGCAGCGTAGCTCCCGAGAGCTCCTACGAGCAGTACTTC. Protein sequence: CASSVAPESSYEQYF.

The chain has TRBV5-6 and TRBJ2-5, with D possibly TRBD2 on 6 matching bases. This CDR3 has 15 residues. V lost 0 bases to trimming and J lost 3 bases, with 12 bases between them. Germline CDR1 and CDR2: SGHDT and YYEEEE. The CDR3 bases are TGTGCCAGCAGCTTGGCGGGACTCATTAAAGAGACCCAGTACTTC. It yields the protein CASSLAGLIKETQYF.

The chain joins TRBV29-1 to TRBJ1-2; 9 bases map to TRBD1. Germline trimming cut 4 bases from V and 6 bases from J; bases unmatched to any gene: 9. This CDR3 has 14 amino acids. The germline CDR1 and CDR2 sequences are SQVTM and ANQGSEA. CDR3 region: CSVVLGQGMHGYTF. CDR3 nucleotides: TGCAGCGTTGTTTTGGGACAGGGAATGCATGGCTACACCTTC.

As concerns this clone: Other DNA sequences in this specimen translate into the identical CDR3. The chain couples TRBV29-1 to TRBJ2-1, with D perhaps given as TRBD1 or TRBD2 (6 bases each). V was shortened by 5 bases and J by 2 bases, with 10 bases between the two germline ends. This CDR3 has 13 residues. Looked up from germline, CDR1 is SQVTM and CDR2 is ANQGSEA. CDR3 DNA sequence: TGCAGCGTTTTAGGGGGGCCCTACAATGAGCAGTTCTTC. Its protein product is CSVLGGPYNEQFF.

The chain carries TRBV6-1 and TRBJ1-2; 10 bases agree with TRBD1. Per the germline V gene, CDR1 is MNHNS and CDR2 is SASEGT. CDR3 length: 13 residues. After removal of 6 bases from V and 7 bases from J, the junction contained 5 bases not matched to a gene. In DNA, the CDR3 is TGTGCCAGCAGGGGGACAGGGGACGGTGGCTACACCTTC. Translating it yields CASRGTGDGGYTF.

Notes on this clone: The same CDR3 is also encoded by other DNA sequences in this sample. As DNA, the CDR3 is TGTGCCAGCAGCCCATTAGCGGGAGGGCCAGAGACCCAGTACTTC. Protein: CASSPLAGGPETQYF. The gene calls are TRBV7-2 and TRBJ2-5; 11 bases align to TRBD2. Germline V gene sequence: CDR1 SGHTA, CDR2 FQGNSA. The CDR3 loop spans 15 amino acids. V lost 5 bases to trimming and J lost 4 bases; unmatched junction nucleotides: 6.